Presented here are 27 T cell receptor beta chains from one specimen sequenced in a study of cytomegalovirus exposure and HLA in healthy donors. PCR was performed using 60 Vbeta and 13 Jbeta primers. Using immunoSEQ multiplex PCR, the repertoire was profiled, and TCRdb retains in-frame clones only, with some absent. The table has 95,000 or so clones, around 79% seen once. Sequenced: PBMCs. The receptors originated from a woman between 40 and 55 years old in good health and CMV-seronegative.

This clone was observed a single time. This chain uses TRBV6-5 with TRBJ1-6; possible D gene TRBD1, 6 bases. CDR1 is MNHEY and CDR2 is SVGAGI in the germline V gene. The V end was cut by 4 bases, the J end by 4 bases, with 14 bases between. CDR3 size: 16 residues. As DNA, the CDR3 is TGTGCCAGCAGTTCCCGGGCCGGGACATATAATTCACCCCTCCACTTT. This gives the protein CASSSRAGTYNSPLHF.

In its sample, this clone was seen a few times. It is likely a read error: a sequence one base away is far more abundant. V is TRBV28 and J is TRBJ2-7; 8 bases agree with TRBD2. With V trimmed by 5 bases and J by 3 bases, 9 bases remained unmatched. Germline V gene lookup returns CDR1 MDHEN and CDR2 SYDVKM. This CDR3 spans 15 amino acids. Written as DNA, the CDR3 is TGTGCCAGCAGTCCCGTGCCGGGGGGGCACTACGAGCAGTACTTC. Translating gives CASSPVPGGHYEQYF.

The chain combines TRBV4-3 with TRBJ2-7; TRBD2 aligns across 12 bases. From germline, CDR1 is LGHNA and CDR2 YSLEER. V was clipped by 4 bases and J by 4 bases; unmatched bases: 5. The CDR3 is 15 residues long. The CDR3 sequence: CASSRLAGGLYEQYF. CDR3 nucleotides: TGCGCCAGCAGCCGTCTAGCGGGGGGGCTTTACGAGCAGTACTTC.

V and J are TRBV4-1 and TRBJ2-6, with D possibly matching TRBD2 (5 bases). Germline V gives CDR1 MGHRA, CDR2 YSYEKL. V lost 1 base and J lost 0, with 10 bases in between. CDR3 length equals 17 residues. The CDR3 reads CASSQAGTYSGANVLTF. CDR3 DNA sequence: TGCGCCAGCAGCCAAGCGGGAACCTACTCTGGGGCCAACGTCCTGACTTTC.

Concerning this clone itself: At one end the junction does not follow the germline gene, possibly because of a read error. The chain couples TRBV5-8 to TRBJ2-7, with 7 nucleotides matching TRBD1. CDR1 is SGHTS and CDR2 is YDEGEE in the germline V gene. CDR3 size: 15 residues. CDR3 in amino acids: CASSSPPRGHSEPYF. In DNA form, the CDR3 reads TGTGCCAGCAGCTCGCCTCCTAGGGGGCACTCCGAGCCGTACTTC. Drawing the rest from reference TRBV5-8 and TRBJ2-7, the complete variable domain is EAGVTQSPTHLIKTRGQQATLRCSPISGHTSVYWYQQALGLGLQFLLWYDEGEERNRGNFPPRFSGRQFPNYSSELNVNALELEDSALYLCASSSPPRGHSEPYFGPGTRLTVT.

The chain combines TRBV2 with TRBJ2-3, with D tentatively TRBD1 (5 bases). The V end was cut by 4 bases, the J end by 1 base, with 9 bases between. The CDR3 spans 14 residues. Germline values: CDR1 SNHLY, CDR2 FYNNEI. CDR3 coding DNA: TGTGCCAGCAGTGGGGTAGGGGGCACAGATACGCAGTATTTT. This sequence encodes CASSGVGGTDTQYF.

The chain combines TRBV5-1 with TRBJ1-1, with 8 positions matching TRBD1. J was trimmed by 4 bases and V by 4 bases; bases with no gene match: 6. Germline V gives CDR1 SGHRS, CDR2 YFSETQ. The CDR3 has 14 residues. The CDR3 region is CASSLRGQGTEAFF. CDR3 in DNA: TGCGCCAGCAGCCTCAGGGGGCAGGGCACTGAAGCTTTCTTT.

The chain employs TRBV5-5 and TRBJ1-5, with 9 bases lining up with TRBD1. J gave up 0 bases and V 2 bases, and 3 bases lay outside the gene matches. Germline assignment: CDR1 SGHKS and CDR2 YYEKEE (reference sequence). The length of the CDR3 is 16 residues. In DNA, the CDR3 is TGTGCCAGCAGCTTAGACAGGGGGGATAGCAATCAGCCCCAGCATTTT. Amino acid sequence: CASSLDRGDSNQPQHF.

This sequence joins TRBV7-8 and TRBJ1-1, with a weak D call TRBD1 (6 bases). The V and J ends lost 1 base and 3 bases respectively, with 18 bases between them. The CDR3 runs to 17 residues. Germline loops: CDR1 SGHVS, CDR2 FQNEAQ. The CDR3 DNA sequence: TGTGCCAGCAGCTTAGGGACAGCCTTGACATGGGACACTGAAGCTTTCTTT. Protein: CASSLGTALTWDTEAFF.

The CDR3 region has the DNA TGTGCCAGCAGATCAGGGGAGGGGACTGAAGCTTTCTTT. As protein: CASRSGEGTEAFF. This rearrangement joins TRBV6-6 to TRBJ1-1, with a possible D match to TRBD1 (6 bases). This CDR3 comprises 13 residues. Germline values: CDR1 MNHNY, CDR2 SVGAGI (reference sequence). The V and J ends lost 6 bases and 5 bases respectively, with 13 bases between them.

The chain recombines TRBV2 with TRBJ1-1; 12 positions agree with TRBD1. Trimming removed 7 bases from V and 5 bases from J; junction bases left unmatched: 8. The CDR3 is 15 residues long. Germline assignment: CDR1 SNHLY and CDR2 FYNNEI. CDR3 protein: CASNLRDRGLTEAFF. The DNA for the CDR3 is TGTGCCAGCAATCTCCGGGACAGGGGGCTGACTGAAGCTTTCTTT. Together with reference TRBV2 and TRBJ1-1, the CDR3 gives the full variable domain: EPEVTQTPSHQVTQMGQEVILRCVPISNHLYFYWYRQILGQKVEFLVSFYNNEISEKSEIFDDQFSVERPDGSNFTLKIRSTKLEDSAMYFCASNLRDRGLTEAFFGQGTRLTVV.

Here the CDR3 reads CASSATGFNEKLFF. The CDR3, as DNA: TGTGCCAGCTCAGCGACAGGCTTTAATGAAAAACTGTTTTTT. The chain is built from TRBV18 and TRBJ1-4, with a possible D match to TRBD1 (6 bases). Germline V lookup: CDR1 KGHSH, CDR2 LQKENI. Trimming left V 5 bases short and J 4 bases short, with 11 bases between. The CDR3 consists of 14 residues.

The rearrangement uses TRBV27 and TRBJ2-7; weak D call: TRBD2 (5 bases). In germline, CDR1 is MNHEY, CDR2 SMNVEV (reference sequence). The CDR3 length is 14 residues. V was cut by 5 bases and J by 2 bases, with 13 bases left in between. DNA of the CDR3: TGTGCCAGCAGTCCGGACTCCGGGCCCTACGAGCAGTACTTC. It translates to CASSPDSGPYEQYF.

This clone is a singleton in its sample. This chain connects TRBV9 to TRBJ1-1, with 8 positions matching TRBD1. The V segment lost 3 bases and the J segment 4 bases; nucleotides outside the gene matches: 2. Germline V gives CDR1 SGDLS, CDR2 YYNGEE. CDR3 length equals 13 residues. CDR3 in amino acids: CASSETGVTEAFF. As DNA, the CDR3 is TGTGCCAGCAGCGAGACAGGGGTCACTGAAGCTTTCTTT.

The chain has TRBV21-1 and TRBJ2-7; the DNA was not used to check the table's D call, TRBD1. TRBV21-1 is a documented pseudogene. The length of the CDR3 is 13 residues. In DNA form, the CDR3 reads TGTGCCAGCAGGGGGGACAGCTCCTACGAGCAGTACTTC. It codes for CASRGDSSYEQYF.

This rearrangement joins TRBV5-1 to TRBJ2-1, with 8 positions matching TRBD2. J lost 9 bases, V lost 5 bases, and 7 bases had no gene match. This CDR3 has 13 residues. Germline V CDR1 and CDR2: SGHRS, YFSETQ. The DNA of the CDR3 is TGCGCCAGCAGGGGACTAGGAAGGGCTGAGCAGTTCTTC. Encoded protein: CASRGLGRAEQFF.

This chain connects TRBV28 to TRBJ1-2, with TRBD1 matching over 11 bases. With V trimmed by 8 bases and J by 2 bases, 4 bases remained unmatched. The CDR3 extends over 14 amino acids. Germline CDR1 MDHEN, CDR2 SYDVKM. CDR3 DNA sequence: TGTGCCAGCTCCGGGACAGGGGGAAACTATGGCTACACCTTC. Translating gives CASSGTGGNYGYTF.

The chain combines TRBV16 with TRBJ2-1, with 10 positions matching TRBD2. Trimming at V came to 4 bases and at J to 8 bases, leaving 2 bases not matched to a gene. The V gene's germline CDR1 is KGHSY and CDR2 FQNENV. This CDR3 region has 13 residues. The DNA for the CDR3 is TGTGCCAGCAGCCTAGCGGGGGGATATGAGCAGTTCTTC. Its protein product is CASSLAGGYEQFF.

This sequence joins TRBV6-6 and TRBJ1-1; 7 nucleotides agree with TRBD1. Per germline, CDR1 MNHNY and CDR2 SVGAGI (reference sequence). The V gene end was trimmed by 10 bases and the J gene end by 0 bases; junction bases not matched to a gene: 8. The length of the CDR3 is 14 residues. CDR3 in amino acids: CATRTGTVNTEAFF. CDR3 coding DNA: TGTGCCACTCGGACCGGGACAGTGAACACTGAAGCTTTCTTT.

The chain joins TRBV9 to TRBJ2-1; TRBD1 might be the D (6 bases). CDR1 SGDLS and CDR2 YYNGEE come from the germline V gene. V lost 4 bases and J lost 4, with 18 bases in between. The CDR3 is 16 amino acids. DNA for the CDR3: TGTGCCAGCAGCTCGACCGACGGACAGCTGTACAATGAGCAGTTCTTC. Residues: CASSSTDGQLYNEQFF.

The chain combines TRBV28 with TRBJ2-7; tentative D call: TRBD1 (6 bases). The CDR3 runs 13 residues. With 2 bases removed from V and 5 bases from J, the gap between germline ends came to 10 bases. Germline values: CDR1 MDHEN, CDR2 SYDVKM. The CDR3 spells CASSLGGRDEQYF. CDR3 sequence (DNA): TGTGCCAGCAGTTTAGGGGGCCGGGACGAGCAGTACTTC.

DNA for the CDR3: TGTGCCAGCAGCTTGGGTCGGACTTTCCAAGAGACCCAGTACTTC. It translates to CASSLGRTFQETQYF. The chain recombines TRBV7-2 with TRBJ2-5, with D perhaps matching TRBD2 (5 bases). Per the germline V gene, CDR1 is SGHTA and CDR2 is FQGNSA. This CDR3 spans 15 amino acids. The V end lost 3 bases, the J end lost 1 base, and 12 bases lay between the germline ends.

J is TRBJ2-1 and V is TRBV19; TRBD2 agrees at 8 bases. Germline V gene sequence: CDR1 LNHDA, CDR2 SQIVND (reference sequence). The CDR3 sequence is 15 residues long. V shed 1 base and J 7 bases; nucleotides not matched to a gene: 6. The chain's CDR3 is CASSIAGGQMNEQFF. The DNA for the CDR3 is TGTGCCAGTAGTATAGCGGGGGGGCAAATGAATGAGCAGTTCTTC.

This clone appeared a single time. This chain connects TRBV7-9 to TRBJ1-1; weak D call: TRBD1 (5 bases). V was trimmed by 5 bases and J by 1 base, leaving 8 bases between them. Germline V gene lookup returns CDR1 SEHNR and CDR2 FQNEAQ (reference sequence). CDR3 length: 13 amino acids. The CDR3 DNA reads as TGTGCCAGCAGCGGGACTTCGAACACTGAAGCTTTCTTT. Residues: CASSGTSNTEAFF.

The CDR3 here is CASSFRSRGKDNEQFF. The CDR3 DNA reads TGTGCCAGCAGTTTCAGGTCGCGGGGTAAAGACAATGAGCAGTTCTTC. The chain joins TRBV28 to TRBJ2-1, with D possibly being TRBD2 (6 bases). The CDR3 covers 16 residues. Trimming removed 3 bases from V and 5 bases from J, with 17 bases in between. Germline CDR1 reads MDHEN; CDR2 reads SYDVKM.

The chain employs TRBV6-4 and TRBJ1-5; D is unresolved. CDR1 and CDR2 (germline): MRHNA, SNTAGT. Deletions cut 3 bases from V and 0 bases from J, with 21 bases between. The CDR3 has 19 amino acids. The CDR3 region is CASSDPPRGSLNSNQPQHF. The CDR3 DNA reads TGTGCCAGCAGTGATCCCCCTCGGGGAAGTCTAAATAGCAATCAGCCCCAGCATTTT.

The V and J genes are TRBV30 and TRBJ2-1, with 7 bases aligning to TRBD2. The trim removed 4 bases at V and 6 bases at J, leaving 9 bases unmatched. The CDR3 is 14 residues long. Germline CDR1 reads GTSNPN; CDR2 reads SVGIG (reference sequence). CDR3 bases: TGTGCCTGGAATAGTATTGCGGGGGTCAATGAGCAGTTCTTC. Protein product: CAWNSIAGVNEQFF.